This T cell receptor (beta chain) appears in the sequencing data of a study of cytomegalovirus exposure and HLA in healthy donors. General observations from the study: Indistinguishability led to the exclusion of some V segments, TRBV6-2 and TRBV6-3 included. CMV antigen specificity of a few CMV-associated chains was confirmed in vitro. A later analysis associated approximately 17,000 TCR beta sequences with HLA alleles at a 0.05 false discovery rate.

The study ran its PCR with 60 Vbeta and 13 Jbeta primers. This table comes from immunoSEQ multiplex PCR, and its TCRdb copy is limited to in-frame clones, with some not included. The sample lists roughly 200,000 clones, around 80% occurring once. Germline V gene lookup returns CDR1 LNHDA and CDR2 SQIVND (reference sequence). The CDR3 has 17 amino acids. The V and J ends lost 3 bases and 1 base respectively, with 17 bases between them. Remarks on this clone: The antigen remains unidentified.

This TCR came from a man in his forties in good health and CMV-seronegative. Material: PBMCs. The chain combines TRBV19 with TRBJ2-3, with D maybe TRBD2 (5 bases). As DNA, the CDR3 is TGTGCCAGTAGTATTGCCGTCGGCGGGCAGCGCACAGATACGCAGTATTTT. This codes for CASSIAVGGQRTDTQYF.